Presented here are 27 T cell receptor beta chains from one specimen sequenced in a study of blood T cell repertoires in COVID-19 (dated by TCRdb to 2020 to 2022). Library prep was done by the immunoSEQ multiplex PCR assay. TCRdb stores this immuneACCESS table with in-frame sequences only. Part of the clones is absent; in the studies checked, under half of the shortfall reflects unresolved V genes, and no reason is known for the rest. Recorded for this sample are about 15,000 clones; approximately 78% of them occurred a single time. Approximately 22% of the sample comes from the top ten. The sequencing sample was made of peripheral blood. These receptors all come from a man older than 75 with active or convalescent COVID-19.

This sequence joins TRBV5-1 and TRBJ1-2, with 8 bases identical to TRBD1. CDR1 and CDR2 from the germline V gene are SGHRS and YFSETQ. The trim removed 2 bases at V and 6 bases at J, leaving 6 bases unmatched. This CDR3 contains 14 residues. CDR3 nucleotide sequence: TGCGCCAGCAGCTTACAGGGGGAAGCACATGGCTACACCTTC. It codes for CASSLQGEAHGYTF.

The V call is TRBV24-1, the J call TRBJ2-3, with D perhaps matching TRBD1 (6 bases). Germline CDR1 reads KGHDR; CDR2 reads SFDVKD. The CDR3 sequence is 13 residues long. With 12 bases removed from V and 1 base from J, the gap between germline ends came to 13 bases. The CDR3, as DNA: TGTGCCTCAACCCCAGGGGGCACAGATACGCAGTATTTT. Translated: CASTPGGTDTQYF.

The chain carries TRBV4-3 and TRBJ1-2; D perhaps matches TRBD1 (6 bases). This CDR3 is 17 amino acids long. Germline V gene lookup returns CDR1 LGHNA and CDR2 YSLEER. Trimming removed 0 bases from V and 3 bases from J, with 17 bases in between. CDR3 in amino acids: CASSQEVGTRADYGYTF. As DNA, the CDR3 is TGCGCCAGCAGCCAAGAAGTAGGGACAAGGGCGGACTATGGCTACACCTTC.

V gene TRBV5-1 combines with J gene TRBJ1-5; D call uncertain. Trimming stripped 0 bases from V and 7 bases from J, with 8 bases between. The CDR3 runs 13 residues. From germline, CDR1 is SGHRS and CDR2 YFSETQ. The CDR3 coding sequence is TGCGCCAGCAGCTTGGACCATACACAGCCCCAGCATTTT. It is translated as CASSLDHTQPQHF.

This clone was picked up one time. V is TRBV18 and J is TRBJ1-5; 10 bases match TRBD1. Trimming removed 0 bases from V and 6 bases from J; junction bases left unmatched: 8. Germline assignment: CDR1 KGHSH and CDR2 LQKENI. This CDR3 contains 17 residues. The CDR3 here is CASSPPPGQGKGQPQHF. CDR3 in DNA: TGTGCCAGCTCACCACCTCCGGGACAGGGGAAGGGTCAGCCCCAGCATTTT. The complete variable domain, with remaining parts taken from reference TRBV18 and TRBJ1-5, reads NAGVMQNPRHLVRRRGQEARLRCSPMKGHSHVYWYRQLPEEGLKFMVYLQKENIIDESGMPKERFSAEFPKEGPSILRIQQVVRGDSAAYFCASSPPPGQGKGQPQHFGDGTRLSIL.

The CDR3 spells CASRIWRDRGNYGYTF. The CDR3 DNA reads as TGTGCCAGCCGTATCTGGCGGGACAGGGGGAACTATGGCTACACCTTC. The chain couples TRBV28 to TRBJ1-2, with 11 bases fitting TRBD1. There are 16 residues in the CDR3. With 8 bases clipped from V and 2 bases from J, the junction kept 10 bases outside the gene matches. Germline-derived CDR1 and CDR2 are MDHEN and SYDVKM.

The chain employs TRBV7-3 and TRBJ2-1; TRBD1 is a possible D gene (8 bases). Germline CDR1 is SGHTA and CDR2 is FQGTGA. Trimming shortened V by 4 bases and J by 8 bases, and 15 bases separated the two germline ends. The CDR3 is made up of 14 amino acids. The CDR3 is CASSSGGAGDEQFF. For the CDR3, the DNA is TGTGCCAGCAGCTCAGGGGGCGCGGGGGATGAGCAGTTCTTC.

This clone showed up just once. This chain uses TRBV2 with TRBJ1-1; no clear D. This CDR3 region has 14 residues. Per the germline V gene, CDR1 is SNHLY and CDR2 is FYNNEI. The V and J ends lost 1 base and 1 base respectively, with 7 bases between them. Written as DNA, the CDR3 is TGTGCCAGCAGTGAAGGGGCTGAGAACACTGAAGCTTTCTTT. Amino acids: CASSEGAENTEAFF.

This rearrangement joins TRBV6-5 to TRBJ2-5; the match to TRBD2 covers 7 bases. Trimming at V came to 6 bases and at J to 5 bases, leaving 9 bases not matched to a gene. The CDR3 is made up of 14 amino acids. Per the germline V gene, CDR1 is MNHEY and CDR2 is SVGAGI. The CDR3 loop is CASSQSGVTETQYF. The CDR3 nucleotides are TGTGCCAGCAGCCAGAGCGGGGTAACGGAGACCCAGTACTTC.

The V and J genes are TRBV7-3 and TRBJ2-7; 8 nucleotides line up with TRBD1. Trimming removed 0 bases from V and 3 bases from J; junction bases left unmatched: 4. The germline gives CDR1 SGHTA, CDR2 FQGTGA. This CDR3 is 15 amino acids long. CDR3 in DNA: TGTGCCAGCAGCTTAACGGGACAGGCTTACTACGAGCAGTACTTC. This translates into CASSLTGQAYYEQYF.

The rearrangement links TRBV5-1 to TRBJ1-3; maybe TRBD1 (5 bases). V lost 2 bases, J lost 0 bases, and 9 bases lay in between. Germline loops: CDR1 SGHRS, CDR2 YFSETQ. This CDR3 has 15 amino acids. CDR3 bases: TGCGCCAGCAGCTTAGGGGTGTCCTCTGGAAACACCATATATTTT. It encodes CASSLGVSSGNTIYF.

This clone was observed a handful of times. The chain carries TRBV1 and TRBJ2-4; TRBD2 is taken as the D call from the table, unchecked against the DNA. TRBV1 is an annotated pseudogene. The CDR3 loop spans 14 amino acids. CDR3 protein: CTSSQDLRENIQYF. In DNA, the CDR3 is TGCACCAGCAGCCAAGATTTGCGTGAAAACATTCAGTACTTC.

V and J are TRBV25-1 and TRBJ2-3; a possible D gene is TRBD1 (6 bases). The CDR3 loop spans 15 amino acids. Germline lookup yields CDR1 MGHDK and CDR2 SYGVNS. V lost 3 bases and J 5 bases, leaving 15 bases between the germline ends. DNA for the CDR3: TGTGCCAGCAGTGACACCGGACAGTTAGAAGATACGCAGTATTTT. Amino acids: CASSDTGQLEDTQYF.

The gene calls are TRBV5-4 and TRBJ2-5; D is perhaps TRBD2 (6 bases). Germline loops: CDR1 SGHNT, CDR2 YYREEE (reference sequence). The V gene lost 4 bases and the J gene lost 2 bases, with 18 bases spanning the gap. This CDR3 contains 16 residues. CDR3 loop: CASSPVAGRKQETQYF. The CDR3 region has the DNA TGTGCCAGCAGCCCAGTTGCGGGACGGAAACAAGAGACCCAGTACTTC.

The chain employs TRBV5-1 and TRBJ1-1; TRBD1 aligns across 7 bases. With V trimmed by 4 bases and J by 5 bases, 11 bases remained unmatched. Per the germline V gene, CDR1 is SGHRS and CDR2 is YFSETQ. The CDR3 length is 15 residues. The CDR3 DNA sequence: TGCGCCAGCAGCCGGACTACAGGGGATCAGACTGAAGCTTTCTTT. This gives the protein CASSRTTGDQTEAFF.

This clone was seen only a few times. The chain uses TRBV7-9 and TRBJ1-5; D gene unclear. The length of the CDR3 is 12 residues. The ends were cut back, 5 bases at V and 6 bases at J, with 8 bases in the middle. Germline CDR1 SEHNR, CDR2 FQNEAQ (reference sequence). The CDR3 sequence: CASSHAGQPQHF. The CDR3 DNA reads as TGTGCCAGCAGCCACGCCGGTCAGCCCCAGCATTTT.

The CDR3 DNA reads TGTGCCAGCAGTGTCGACTCCGGGACAGGGTCCTACGAGCAGTACTTC. Protein product: CASSVDSGTGSYEQYF. V gene TRBV6-1 combines with J gene TRBJ2-7; 9 positions agree with TRBD1. The CDR3 loop spans 16 amino acids. Germline lookup yields CDR1 MNHNS and CDR2 SASEGT. Unmatched junction bases numbered 8, after V lost 4 bases and J lost 1 base.

The CDR3 DNA sequence: TGTGCCACCAGCGATCGGCGGGTCCGGGAAAAACTGTTTTTT. Translation: CATSDRRVREKLFF. This rearrangement joins TRBV15 to TRBJ1-4; D not resolved. The germline V gene has CDR1 LNHNV and CDR2 YYDKDF (reference sequence). There are 14 residues in the CDR3. With 5 bases removed from V and 8 bases from J, the gap between germline ends came to 15 bases.

The V call is TRBV2, the J call TRBJ1-2; D remains ambiguous. Trimming removed 7 bases at V and 12 bases at J, with 15 bases between. Germline CDR1 is SNHLY and CDR2 is FYNNEI. The CDR3 contains 11 residues. The DNA for the CDR3 is TGTGCCAGCACTCTAAAAAAGGCGGACACCTTC. It encodes CASTLKKADTF. Together with reference TRBV2 and TRBJ1-2, the CDR3 gives the full variable domain: EPEVTQTPSHQVTQMGQEVILRCVPISNHLYFYWYRQILGQKVEFLVSFYNNEISEKSEIFDDQFSVERPDGSNFTLKIRSTKLEDSAMYFCASTLKKADTFGSGTRLTVV.

The chain is built from TRBV6-1 and TRBJ1-4; 7 nucleotides agree with TRBD1. The ends lost 4 bases at V and 2 bases at J; junction bases unmatched: 7. The germline V gene has CDR1 MNHNS and CDR2 SASEGT. The CDR3 has 16 residues. CDR3 in DNA: TGTGCCAGCAGTGTCCGACCGGGACAGACTAATGAAAAACTGTTTTTT. It encodes CASSVRPGQTNEKLFF.

The rearrangement joins TRBV5-1 to TRBJ2-3, with 7 positions matching TRBD2. V was clipped by 4 bases and J by 3 bases; unmatched bases: 8. The CDR3 consists of 15 residues. CDR1 is SGHRS, CDR2 YFSETQ, per germline. CDR3 residues: CASSLGRVGTDTQYF. The CDR3 region has the DNA TGCGCCAGCAGCCTTGGGAGGGTAGGGACAGATACGCAGTATTTT.

This clone was picked up a small number of times. The chain combines TRBV11-2 with TRBJ2-5; the D gene is possibly TRBD2 (5 bases). The CDR3 contains 15 residues. CDR1 and CDR2 from the germline V gene are SGHAT and FQNNGV. Trimming cost V 2 bases and J 4 bases, with 14 bases left between them. As DNA, the CDR3 is TGTGCCAGCAGCTTATCGGACTTAGGGCTAGAGACCCAGTACTTC. Its translation is CASSLSDLGLETQYF.

This rearrangement joins TRBV7-3 to TRBJ2-1, with TRBD1 as a possible D gene (6 bases). The CDR3 covers 14 residues. The V gene's germline CDR1 is SGHTA and CDR2 FQGTGA. V lost 5 bases and J lost 5, with 13 bases in between. The CDR3 DNA is TGTGCCAGCAGCCTGACCCGGACAGACAATGAGCAGTTCTTC. Translation: CASSLTRTDNEQFF.

V is TRBV12-5 and J is TRBJ1-1; 11 bases agree with TRBD1. Germline V gene lookup returns CDR1 LGHNT and CDR2 FRNRAP. The ends lost 6 bases at V and 10 bases at J; junction bases unmatched: 7. CDR3 length: 13 amino acids. The CDR3 DNA follows: TGTGCTAGTGGCCCGGACAGGGGGCAGAGAGCTTTCTTT. Protein: CASGPDRGQRAFF.

V is TRBV15 and J is TRBJ1-3, with 7 bases fitting TRBD1. J was trimmed by 6 bases and V by 5 bases; bases with no gene match: 7. The CDR3 extends over 14 amino acids. Looked up from germline, CDR1 is LNHNV and CDR2 is YYDKDF (reference sequence). The CDR3 DNA sequence: TGTGCCACCAGCCTACGGACAGGAATAAACACCATATATTTT. It yields the protein CATSLRTGINTIYF.

This clone occurred a few times. The genes are TRBV24-1 and TRBJ2-2, with 10 positions matching TRBD1. Looked up from germline, CDR1 is KGHDR and CDR2 is SFDVKD. Losses at the gene ends were 3 bases for V and 3 bases for J; bases not matched to a gene: 12. The CDR3 length is 19 residues. CDR3 sequence (DNA): TGTGCCACCAGTGATCCCCAGGGTCCCGGACAGGGGGACACCGGGGAGCTGTTTTTT. Encoded protein: CATSDPQGPGQGDTGELFF.

The chain combines TRBV11-2 with TRBJ2-1; tentative D call: TRBD1 (6 bases). This CDR3 region has 14 residues. The V end lost 8 bases, the J end lost 7 bases, and 18 bases lay between the germline ends. The germline V gene has CDR1 SGHAT and CDR2 FQNNGV. CDR3 amino acids: CASHLAGVRNEQFF. The CDR3 coding sequence is TGTGCCAGCCATCTGGCAGGGGTCCGAAATGAGCAGTTCTTC.